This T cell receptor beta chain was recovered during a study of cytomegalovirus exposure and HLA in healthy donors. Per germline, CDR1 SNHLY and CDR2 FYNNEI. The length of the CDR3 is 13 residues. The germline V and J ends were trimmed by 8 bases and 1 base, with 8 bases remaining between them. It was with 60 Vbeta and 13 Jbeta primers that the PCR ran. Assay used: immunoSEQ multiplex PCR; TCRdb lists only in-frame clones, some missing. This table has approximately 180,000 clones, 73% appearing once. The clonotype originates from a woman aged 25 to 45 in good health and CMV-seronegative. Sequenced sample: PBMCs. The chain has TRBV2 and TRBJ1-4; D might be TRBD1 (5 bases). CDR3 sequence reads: CASAQGTNEKLFF. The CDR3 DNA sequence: TGTGCCAGCGCGCAGGGAACTAATGAAAAACTGTTTTTT. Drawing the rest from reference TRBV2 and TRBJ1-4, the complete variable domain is EPEVTQTPSHQVTQMGQEVILRCVPISNHLYFYWYRQILGQKVEFLVSFYNNEISEKSEIFDDQFSVERPDGSNFTLKIRSTKLEDSAMYFCASAQGTNEKLFFGSGTQLSVL.